This record concerns one TCR beta chain sequence. Its target is not known. This entry belongs to a study of T cell repertoires in cytomegalovirus infection. One entry per CDR3 protein, called by TCRdb with MiXCR from the reads. The table lists about a million distinct CDR3 sequences, around 30% of them singletons. Between the trimmed V and J ends, which lost 4 bases and 2 bases, there was a span of 19 bases. In germline, CDR1 is SEHNR, CDR2 FQNEAQ (reference sequence). The CDR3 spans 17 residues. The specimen comprised cultured CD8+ T cells from PBMCs, sampled from culture after CMV antigen stimulation. The sequence was obtained from a human donor in good health (CMV status not recorded). Some clones in this sample may be carry-over from other donors' samples. The V call is TRBV7-9, the J call TRBJ2-3; D may be TRBD2 (7 bases). The CDR3 nucleotides read TGTGCCAGCAGCTCCTCGGGCGGGGGCCCCATCACAGATACGCAGTATTTT. Its translation is CASSSSGGGPITDTQYF.